This TCR beta chain emerged from a study of blood T cell repertoires in COVID-19. Study context: Nucleic acid was either cDNA or gDNA, and it came from T cells, B-cell-depleted T cells, or PBMCs.

The CDR3 runs to 15 residues. Germline CDR1 MDHEN, CDR2 SYDVKM. V was clipped by 2 bases and J by 7 bases, with 17 bases between them. As originally analysed: Researchers report that nucleated cell counts were estimated from reference gene primer amplification. Profiled with immunoSEQ multiplex PCR; TCRdb holds only in-frame clones, not every one. V and J calls and clone size are copied from that table; D and trimming were computed from the DNA. The sample shows tens of thousands of clones, 80% to 90% of them seen only once. This chain connects TRBV28 to TRBJ1-2; possibly TRBD1 for D (5 bases). The sequence was collected from a man aged 55 to 69 with active COVID-19. Sequences were obtained from peripheral blood. This chain's CDR3 is CASSLKGPFGGGYTF. CDR3 sequence (DNA): TGTGCCAGCAGTTTAAAGGGGCCGTTCGGCGGTGGCTACACCTTC.